This is a list of T cell receptor beta chains from one sample in a study of Ad26.COV2.S vaccination and SARS-CoV-2 variants. Sequencing was performed with immunoSEQ multiplex PCR; in TCRdb, only in-frame clones are kept and a portion is missing. Here the sample spans some 340,000 clones, 86% being singletons. The material sequenced was peripheral blood, taken in a trial of Ad26.COV2.S vaccine versus placebo. Receptors were obtained from a person between 18 and 59 years old who received the Ad26.COV2.S COVID-19 vaccine or a placebo. Both conserved end residues are part of each CDR3. D genes are given only for firm matches. Some rows have no size entry. The others give once, few or many, or a class for an expanded clone.

>16|TRBV9|TRBJ1-2|-|TRBD1
CASSAGGTGGFYGYTF
TGTGCCAGCAGCGCCGGGGGGACAGGGGGTTTCTATGGCTACACCTTC
>11|TRBV29-1|TRBJ2-5|-|-
CSVGDRETQYF
TGCAGCGTTGGAGACAGAGAGACCCAGTACTTC
>19|TRBV6-2/TRBV6-3|TRBJ1-1|-|-
CASSYQGGDRRMENTEAFF
TGTGCCAGCAGTTATCAGGGTGGAGACCGACGTATGGAGAACACTGAAGCTTTCTTT
>15|TRBV5-1|TRBJ1-1|-|-
CASSQMGHQNTEAFF
TGCGCCAGCAGCCAAATGGGACACCAGAACACTGAAGCTTTCTTT
>16|TRBV5-8|TRBJ2-7|-|TRBD1
CASRTGAGQGSYEQYF
TGTGCCAGCAGAACTGGTGCCGGACAGGGATCGTACGAGCAGTACTTC
>17|TRBV7-2|TRBJ2-6|-|TRBD2
CASSRTGGVAGANVLTF
TGTGCCAGCAGCCGCACTGGGGGGGTAGCTGGGGCCAACGTCCTGACTTTC
>13|TRBV6-1|TRBJ1-5|-|-
CASSEGRGQPQHF
TGTGCCAGCAGTGAAGGAAGGGGTCAGCCCCAGCATTTT
>12|TRBV25-1|TRBJ1-4|-|TRBD1
CASRTGGEKLFF
TGTGCCAGCCGGACAGGGGGCGAAAAACTGTTTTTT
>12|TRBV12-3/TRBV12-4|TRBJ2-2|once|-
CASSLPWGELFF
TGTGCCAGCAGTTTACCATGGGGGGAGCTGTTTTTT
>13|TRBV7-2|TRBJ1-5|-|TRBD1
CASSPDRARPQHF
TGTGCCAGCAGCCCGGACAGGGCGAGGCCCCAGCATTTT
>14|TRBV9|TRBJ2-5|-|-
CASSVEGQGETQYF
TGTGCCAGCAGCGTAGAGGGGCAGGGAGAGACCCAGTACTTC
>16|TRBV6-1|TRBJ2-7|-|-
CASSDSFGRESYEQYF
TGTGCCAGCAGTGATAGCTTCGGCAGGGAGTCCTACGAGCAGTACTTC
>14|TRBV7-9|TRBJ1-5|-|-
CASSWGGSNQPQHF
TGTGCCAGCAGTTGGGGGGGCAGCAATCAGCCCCAGCATTTT
>16|TRBV4-1|TRBJ1-5|-|-
CASSQDRPGGNQPQHF
TGCGCCAGCAGCCAAGATAGGCCCGGTGGCAATCAGCCCCAGCATTTT
>15|TRBV14|TRBJ2-7|-|TRBD1
CASSHGGQFSYEQYF
TGTGCCAGCAGCCATGGGGGACAGTTCTCCTACGAGCAGTACTTC
>11|TRBV20-1|TRBJ2-2|-|-
CSAVHTGELFF
TGCAGTGCTGTCCACACCGGGGAGCTGTTTTTT
>14|TRBV12-5|TRBJ2-7|-|TRBD1
CASGADRTSYEQYF
TGTGCTAGTGGTGCGGACAGGACCTCCTACGAGCAGTACTTC
>16|TRBV2|TRBJ2-2|-|TRBD2
CASSFLGGGSTGELFF
TGTGCCAGTTCATTTCTGGGCGGGGGGTCCACCGGGGAGCTGTTTTTT
>13|TRBV3-1/TRBV3-2|TRBJ2-5|-|TRBD2
CASSPSGGETQYF
TGTGCCAGCTCTCCATCGGGGGGAGAGACCCAGTACTTC
>13|TRBV29-1|TRBJ1-2|-|-
CSVVLEGYYGYTF
TGCAGCGTTGTATTGGAGGGCTACTATGGCTACACCTTC
>13|TRBV27|TRBJ1-2|-|-
CASSPEDRHGYTF
TGTGCCAGCAGCCCGGAGGACCGGCATGGCTACACCTTC
>15|TRBV18|TRBJ2-1|-|TRBD2
CASSPRTSDHNEQFF
TGTGCCAGCTCACCAAGGACTAGCGATCACAATGAGCAGTTCTTC
>20|TRBV3-1/TRBV3-2|TRBJ2-7|few|-
CASSPSLLTYADSATYEQYF
TGTGCCAGCAGTCCTTCGCTTCTAACCTACGCGGACAGCGCAACCTACGAGCAGTACTTC
>17|TRBV11-2|TRBJ2-1|-|TRBD2
CASSSTLLAGGVREQFF
TGTGCCAGCAGCTCGACCCTCCTAGCGGGGGGGGTTAGAGAGCAGTTCTTC
>13|TRBV7-2|TRBJ2-5|-|TRBD1
CASTYRGQETQYF
TGTGCCAGCACCTACAGGGGCCAAGAGACCCAGTACTTC
>15|TRBV6-4|TRBJ1-5|-|-
CASSPGVGSNQPQHF
TGTGCCAGCAGCCCGGGCGTGGGGAGCAATCAGCCCCAGCATTTT
>16|TRBV12-2|TRBJ2-4|-|-
CASRPKGHEAKNIQYF
TGTGCAAGTCGCCCGAAGGGGCACGAGGCCAAAAACATTCAGTACTTC
>16|TRBV27|TRBJ2-5|-|TRBD1
CASSLLATGVSETQYF
TGTGCCAGCAGTTTACTAGCGACAGGGGTTTCAGAGACCCAGTACTTC
>17|TRBV9|TRBJ2-2|-|TRBD1
CASSVTGARGHTGELFF
TGTGCCAGCAGCGTAACAGGGGCAAGAGGGCATACCGGGGAGCTGTTTTTT
>12|TRBV5-1|TRBJ1-1|-|-
CASSFGGFEAFF
TGCGCCAGCAGCTTCGGGGGGTTTGAAGCTTTCTTT
>13|TRBV2|TRBJ2-2|-|-
CASSKGDTGELFF
TGTGCCAGCAGCAAGGGGGACACCGGGGAGCTGTTTTTT
>14|TRBV12-5|TRBJ1-1|-|-
CASAPSGIMAEAFF
TGTGCTAGTGCCCCATCGGGGATAATGGCTGAAGCTTTCTTT
>14|TRBV6-5|TRBJ2-2|-|-
CASRTQGLAGELFF
TGTGCCAGCAGAACACAGGGACTTGCCGGGGAGCTGTTTTTT
>15|TRBV2|TRBJ2-7|-|-
CASSPDGGSTYEQYF
TGTGCCAGCAGCCCCGACGGAGGTTCAACCTACGAGCAGTACTTC
>15|TRBV30|TRBJ2-1|-|-
CAWSVLRSGDLQQFF
TGTGCCTGGAGTGTACTTAGGTCGGGGGACTTACAGCAGTTCTTC
>16|TRBV10-3|TRBJ1-1|-|TRBD1
CAISEGTGEGGTEAFF
TGTGCCATCAGTGAGGGGACAGGGGAGGGAGGCACTGAAGCTTTCTTT
>15|TRBV6-5|TRBJ1-2|-|TRBD1
CASSYRDRGNYGYTF
TGTGCCAGCAGTTACCGGGACAGGGGGAACTATGGCTACACCTTC
>13|TRBV30|TRBJ1-1|-|-
CAWSVNVNTEAFF
TGTGCCTGGAGTGTGAATGTGAACACTGAAGCTTTCTTT
>13|TRBV12-5|TRBJ2-1|once|-
CASSRALRNEQFF
TGTGCTAGCTCCAGGGCGTTGCGCAATGAGCAGTTCTTC
>14|TRBV3-1/TRBV3-2|TRBJ2-5|-|-
CASSPGQDQETQYF
TGTGCCAGCAGCCCCGGACAAGACCAAGAGACCCAGTACTTC
>12|TRBV18|TRBJ2-1|-|-
CASSPHRNEQFF
TGTGCCAGCTCACCACATAGGAATGAGCAGTTCTTC
>17|TRBV2|TRBJ2-1|-|TRBD2
CATRSPRTSGGWNEQFF
TGTGCCACAAGAAGTCCGCGGACTAGCGGGGGGTGGAATGAGCAGTTCTTC
>13|TRBV6-5|TRBJ2-7|once|TRBD1
CASKGTGTYEQYF
TGTGCCAGCAAAGGGACAGGGACCTACGAGCAGTACTTC
>11|TRBV30|TRBJ1-4|-|-
CAWSVSEKLFF
TGTGCCTGGAGTGTAAGTGAAAAACTGTTTTTT
>15|TRBV2|TRBJ1-6|once|TRBD1
CASEEGRGQNSPLHF
TGTGCCAGTGAAGAGGGCAGGGGGCAAAATTCACCCCTCCACTTT
>17|TRBV28|TRBJ2-2|-|-
CASSLKVGGARTGELFF
TGTGCCAGCAGTTTAAAAGTTGGAGGGGCGCGAACCGGGGAGCTGTTTTTT
>16|TRBV19|TRBJ2-3|-|TRBD2
CASSPWGLAETDTQYF
TGTGCCAGTAGTCCTTGGGGACTAGCGGAGACAGATACGCAGTATTTT
>15|TRBV6-5|TRBJ2-3|-|TRBD2
CASSYVAGGGDTQYF
TGTGCCAGCAGTTACGTAGCGGGGGGTGGAGATACGCAGTATTTT
>14|TRBV2|TRBJ1-5|-|TRBD1
CASRETGGPKPQHF
TGTGCCAGCAGGGAGACAGGGGGCCCGAAGCCCCAGCATTTT
>16|TRBV5-6|TRBJ2-7|-|TRBD1
CASSLVGTVPTGEQYF
TGTGCCAGCAGCTTGGTAGGGACAGTCCCCACCGGCGAGCAGTACTTC